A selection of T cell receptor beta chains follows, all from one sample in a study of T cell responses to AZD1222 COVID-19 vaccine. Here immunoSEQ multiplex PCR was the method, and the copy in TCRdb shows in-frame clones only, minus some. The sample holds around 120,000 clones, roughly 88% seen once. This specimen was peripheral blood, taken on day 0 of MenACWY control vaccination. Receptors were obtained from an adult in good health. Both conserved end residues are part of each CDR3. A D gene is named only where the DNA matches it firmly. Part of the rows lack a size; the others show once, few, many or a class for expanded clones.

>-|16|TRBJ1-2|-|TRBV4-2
CASSQDTAGVFYGYTF
TGTGCCAGCAGCCAAGATACAGCGGGGGTCTTCTATGGCTACACCTTC
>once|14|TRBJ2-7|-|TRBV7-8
CASSPLRSAYEQYF
TGTGCCAGCAGCCCCCTTAGGTCCGCCTACGAGCAGTACTTC
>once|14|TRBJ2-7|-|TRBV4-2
CASSQDNIYYEQYF
TGTGCCAGCAGCCAAGATAACATCTACTACGAGCAGTACTTC
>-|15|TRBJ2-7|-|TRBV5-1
CASSLRKVISYEQYF
TGCGCCAGCAGCTTGAGGAAGGTCATCTCCTACGAGCAGTACTTC
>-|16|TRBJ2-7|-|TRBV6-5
CASSYCRSPVLYEQYF
TGTGCCAGCAGTTACTGTCGCTCACCGGTACTATACGAGCAGTACTTC
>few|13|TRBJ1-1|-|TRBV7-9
CASSLGGSGEAFF
TGTGCCAGCAGCTTAGGTGGGAGCGGTGAAGCTTTCTTT
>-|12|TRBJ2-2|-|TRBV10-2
CASSEDVWELFF
TGCGCCAGCAGTGAGGATGTCTGGGAGCTGTTTTTT
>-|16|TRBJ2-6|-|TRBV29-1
CSATSRLEPGANVLTF
TGCAGCGCCACCTCACGGCTAGAACCTGGGGCCAACGTCCTGACTTTC
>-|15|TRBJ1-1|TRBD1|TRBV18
CASSPLQGEDTEAFF
TGTGCCAGCTCACCGCTACAGGGGGAGGACACTGAAGCTTTCTTT
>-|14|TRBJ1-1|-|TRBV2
CASTKQGLNTEAFF
TGTGCCAGCACCAAACAGGGATTGAACACTGAAGCTTTCTTT
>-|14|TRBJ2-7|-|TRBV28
CASRTGTKIYEQYF
TGTGCCAGCAGAACCGGGACCAAAATTTACGAGCAGTACTTC
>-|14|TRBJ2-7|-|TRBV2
CASKDWDTTYEQYF
TGTGCCAGCAAAGACTGGGACACAACCTACGAGCAGTACTTC
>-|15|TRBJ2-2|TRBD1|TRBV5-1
CASSWTGGRTGELFF
TGCGCCAGCAGCTGGACAGGGGGCAGGACCGGGGAGCTGTTTTTT
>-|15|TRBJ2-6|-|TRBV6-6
CASSTSPPGANVLTF
TGTGCCAGCAGCACCTCACCCCCTGGGGCCAACGTCCTGACTTTC
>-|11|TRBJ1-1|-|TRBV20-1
CSAPMNTEAFF
TGCAGTGCCCCAATGAACACTGAAGCTTTCTTT
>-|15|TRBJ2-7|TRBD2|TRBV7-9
CASSRGLAGNYEQYF
TGTGCCAGCAGCCGAGGACTAGCGGGGAATTACGAGCAGTACTTC
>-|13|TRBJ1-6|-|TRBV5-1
CASGTGSNSPLHF
TGCGCCAGCGGAACAGGGAGTAATTCACCCCTCCACTTT
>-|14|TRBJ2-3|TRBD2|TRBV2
CASSGRGRDGTQYF
TGTGCCAGCAGTGGTCGCGGGAGGGACGGCACGCAGTATTTT
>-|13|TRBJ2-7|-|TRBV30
CAWSFTTGYEQYF
TGTGCCTGGAGTTTTACAACGGGATACGAGCAGTACTTC
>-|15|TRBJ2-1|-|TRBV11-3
CASSRSGNSYNEQFF
TGTGCCAGCAGCAGATCAGGTAACTCCTACAATGAGCAGTTCTTC
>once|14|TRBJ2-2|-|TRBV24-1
CATRGDPGTGELFF
TGTGCCACCAGGGGGGACCCGGGCACCGGGGAGCTGTTTTTT
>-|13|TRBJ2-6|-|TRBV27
CASRITGANVLTF
TGTGCCAGCCGGATTACTGGGGCCAACGTCCTGACTTTC
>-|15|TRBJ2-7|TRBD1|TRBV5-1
CASSLAGTAAYEQYF
TGCGCCAGCAGCTTAGCCGGGACAGCCGCCTACGAGCAGTACTTC
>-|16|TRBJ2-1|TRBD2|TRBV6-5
CASSYSPGGPYNEQFF
TGTGCCAGCAGTTACTCGCCGGGAGGCCCCTACAATGAGCAGTTCTTC
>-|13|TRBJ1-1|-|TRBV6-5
CASQAGVATEAFF
TGTGCCAGCCAGGCAGGGGTCGCCACTGAAGCTTTCTTT
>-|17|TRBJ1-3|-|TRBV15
CATSKKQGRFTGNTIYF
TGTGCCACCAGCAAAAAACAAGGAAGGTTCACTGGAAACACCATATATTTT
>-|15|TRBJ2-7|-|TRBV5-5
CASGAGQGFTYEQYF
TGTGCCAGCGGGGCGGGGCAGGGCTTTACCTACGAGCAGTACTTC
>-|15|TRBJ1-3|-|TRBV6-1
CASSEVTGSGNTIYF
TGTGCCAGCAGTGAGGTTACAGGCTCTGGAAACACCATATATTTT
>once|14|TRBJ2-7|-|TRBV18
CASSPGTTQYEQYF
TGTGCCAGCTCACCGGGGACGACACAGTACGAGCAGTACTTC
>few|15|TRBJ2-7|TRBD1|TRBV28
CASSSIRDSSYEQYF
TGTGCCAGCAGTTCTATCCGGGACAGCTCATACGAGCAGTACTTC
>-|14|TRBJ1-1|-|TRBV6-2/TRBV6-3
CASSLQEGVTEAFF
TGTGCCAGCAGTTTACAGGAGGGCGTCACTGAAGCTTTCTTT
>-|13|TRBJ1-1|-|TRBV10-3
CAISRLPSTEAFF
TGTGCCATCAGCCGCCTACCGAGCACTGAAGCTTTCTTT
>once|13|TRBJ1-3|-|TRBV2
CATGGSSGNTIYF
TGTGCCACTGGGGGCAGCTCTGGAAACACCATATATTTT
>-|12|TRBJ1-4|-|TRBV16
CASSHTPGGLFF
TGTGCCAGCAGCCACACGCCAGGAGGACTGTTTTTT
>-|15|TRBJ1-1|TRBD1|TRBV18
CASSPSGQQNTEAFF
TGTGCCAGCTCACCGTCGGGACAGCAGAACACTGAAGCTTTCTTT
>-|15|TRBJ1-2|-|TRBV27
CASSLRTGGSYGYTF
TGTGCCAGCAGTTTAAGGACGGGGGGATCATATGGCTACACCTTC
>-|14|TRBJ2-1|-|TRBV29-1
CSCVGGIVYNEQFF
TGCAGCTGTGTAGGCGGGATTGTCTACAATGAGCAGTTCTTC
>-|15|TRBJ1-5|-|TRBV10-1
CASSDAGDSNQPQHF
TGCGCCAGCAGTGACGCGGGGGACAGCAATCAGCCCCAGCATTTT
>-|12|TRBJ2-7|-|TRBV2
CASSDGGYEQYF
TGTGCCAGCAGTGATGGGGGCTACGAGCAGTACTTC
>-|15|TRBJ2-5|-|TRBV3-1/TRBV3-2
CASSQGRNRAETQYF
TGTGCCAGCAGCCAAGGACGGAACAGGGCAGAGACCCAGTACTTC
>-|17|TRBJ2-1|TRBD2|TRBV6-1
CASSDSSGTSGYNEQFF
TGTGCCAGCAGTGATTCAAGTGGGACTAGCGGATACAATGAGCAGTTCTTC
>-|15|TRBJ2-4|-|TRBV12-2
CASRLDPTGPDIQYF
TGTGCAAGTCGCTTAGACCCTACAGGGCCCGACATTCAGTACTTC
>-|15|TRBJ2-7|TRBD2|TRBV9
CASSVSAGANHEQYF
TGTGCCAGCAGCGTATCTGCGGGAGCCAACCACGAGCAGTACTTC
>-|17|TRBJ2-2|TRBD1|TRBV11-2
CASSLPLGTVMPGELFF
TGTGCCAGCAGCCTACCGCTCGGGACAGTTATGCCCGGGGAGCTGTTTTTT
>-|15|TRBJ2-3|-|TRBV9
CASSQGGTSTDTQYF
TGTGCCAGCAGCCAGGGCGGGACTAGCACAGATACGCAGTATTTT
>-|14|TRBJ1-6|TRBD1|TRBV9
CASSAGTGDSPLHF
TGTGCCAGCAGCGCCGGGACAGGGGATTCACCCCTCCACTTT
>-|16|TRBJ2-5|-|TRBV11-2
CASSLGTPRFQETQYF
TGTGCCAGCAGCTTAGGGACCCCTCGTTTCCAAGAGACCCAGTACTTC
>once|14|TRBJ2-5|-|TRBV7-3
CASSLQRQGGTQYF
TGTGCCAGCAGCTTACAGCGACAGGGAGGGACCCAGTACTTC
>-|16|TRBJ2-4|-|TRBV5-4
CASSPGGRSNQNIQYF
TGTGCCAGCAGCCCTGGAGGCAGGTCGAATCAAAACATTCAGTACTTC
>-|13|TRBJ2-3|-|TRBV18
CASSPVTYHTQYF
TGTGCCAGCTCACCCGTAACCTATCATACGCAGTATTTT
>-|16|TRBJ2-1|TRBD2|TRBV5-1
CASSREGTSGTNEQFF
TGCGCCAGCAGCCGAGAGGGGACTAGCGGGACCAATGAGCAGTTCTTC
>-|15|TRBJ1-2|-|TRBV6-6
CASSYSRSSSYGYTF
TGTGCCAGCAGTTACTCCCGCAGTTCCTCCTATGGCTACACCTTC
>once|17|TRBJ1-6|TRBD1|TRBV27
CASSRGTGGSYNSPLHF
TGTGCCAGCAGTAGAGGGACAGGGGGCTCCTATAATTCACCCCTCCACTTT
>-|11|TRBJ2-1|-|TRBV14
CASSQGPEQFF
TGTGCCAGCAGCCAAGGACCTGAGCAGTTCTTC
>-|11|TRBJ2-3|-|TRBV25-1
CASSDFHLQYF
TGTGCCAGCAGTGACTTCCACTTGCAGTATTTT
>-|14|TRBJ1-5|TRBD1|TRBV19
CASSMGQGNQPQHF
TGTGCCAGTAGTATGGGACAGGGCAATCAGCCCCAGCATTTT
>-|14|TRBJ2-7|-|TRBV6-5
CASTRGVGGREQYF
TGTGCCAGCACCAGGGGGGTAGGAGGGCGCGAGCAGTACTTC
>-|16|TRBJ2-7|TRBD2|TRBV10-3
CAISGTLAGGGKEQYF
TGTGCCATCAGTGGGACGTTAGCGGGAGGAGGGAAAGAGCAGTACTTC
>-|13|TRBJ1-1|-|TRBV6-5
CASSYGGSTEAFF
TGTGCCAGCAGTTATGGGGGGAGCACTGAAGCTTTCTTT
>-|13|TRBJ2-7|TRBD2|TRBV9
CASSLGLAHEQYF
TGTGCCAGCAGCCTAGGACTAGCCCACGAGCAGTACTTC